These 20 T cell receptor beta chains share one sample of origin, sequenced in a study of OX40 agonist ivuxolimab in advanced cancers. Sequencing was performed with immunoSEQ multiplex PCR; in TCRdb, only in-frame clones are kept and a portion is missing. The repertoire consists of 30,000 to 45,000 clones, with 74% occurring once and the leading ten covering about a fifth. Sample: CD4+ or CD8+ T cells sorted from blood, taken in a trial of the OX40 agonist ivuxolimab. These receptors originate from an adult with an advanced solid tumor such as melanoma, head and neck, liver or kidney cancer.

This chain connects TRBV7-9 to TRBJ1-1, with D possibly TRBD1 on 5 matching bases. The CDR3 has 15 amino acids. CDR1 SEHNR and CDR2 FQNEAQ come from the germline V gene (reference sequence). The ends were cut back, 3 bases at V and 2 bases at J, with 13 bases in the middle. The CDR3 region is CASSLVSGANTEAFF. The CDR3 DNA follows: TGTGCCAGCAGCTTGGTCTCCGGGGCTAACACTGAAGCTTTCTTT.

In its sample, this clone was seen a few times. The chain carries TRBV9 and TRBJ2-2; D might be TRBD1 (6 bases). The germline CDR1 and CDR2 sequences are SGDLS and YYNGEE. CDR3 size: 15 residues. V lost 4 bases and J lost 3, with 13 bases in between. The CDR3 nucleotides read TGTGCCAGCAGCCCGAGGACAGCAGACACCGGGGAGCTGTTTTTT. Its translation: CASSPRTADTGELFF. The whole variable domain, filled in from reference TRBV9 and TRBJ2-2, reads DSGVTQTPKHLITATGQRVTLRCSPRSGDLSVYWYQQSLDQGLQFLIQYYNGEERAKGNILERFSAQQFPDLHSELNLSSLELGDSALYFCASSPRTADTGELFFGEGSRLTVL.

This sequence joins TRBV19 and TRBJ2-5; TRBD2 is a possible D gene (6 bases). The J call is uncertain, as TRBJ2-7 better fits the DNA end. The CDR3 is 13 residues long. CDR1 and CDR2 (germline): LNHDA, SQIVND (reference sequence). As DNA, the CDR3 is TGTGCCAGTAGTATAAGGCGGGGCTACGAGCAGTACTTC. Its protein product is CASSIRRGYEQYF.

This clone was counted many times. The chain has TRBV29-1 and TRBJ2-1; the match to TRBD1 covers 7 bases. V was pared by 7 bases and J by 9 bases, with 12 bases of the junction left unmatched. The CDR3 runs 13 residues. Germline values: CDR1 SQVTM, CDR2 ANQGSEA. In nucleotides, the CDR3 is TGCAGCGGAGGAACAGGGGAAGGTGGTGAGCAGTTCTTC. Encoded protein: CSGGTGEGGEQFF.

On this clone: One end of the junction does not line up with germline, which may come from a read error. The chain couples TRBV9 to TRBJ2-5; the match to TRBD1 covers 7 bases. Germline V lookup: CDR1 SGDLS, CDR2 YYNGEE. CDR3 length: 15 residues. CDR3 residues: CASSTLGTVEEAQYF. For the CDR3, the DNA is TGTGCCAGCAGCACCCTAGGGACAGTAGAAGAGGCCCAGTACTTC.

The chain uses TRBV5-1 and TRBJ2-1, with D perhaps TRBD1 (6 bases). Germline lookup yields CDR1 SGHRS and CDR2 YFSETQ. This CDR3 has 15 residues. Deletions cut 5 bases from V and 0 bases from J, with 12 bases between. The CDR3 here is CASRGQLSSYNEQFF. The CDR3 DNA reads TGCGCCAGCAGAGGACAGTTATCCTCCTACAATGAGCAGTTCTTC.

This clone appeared a few times. The J gene is TRBJ2-7, the V gene TRBV7-3, with a tentative D call TRBD1 (6 bases). The V gene's germline CDR1 is SGHTA and CDR2 FQGTGA. The CDR3 has 13 amino acids. Trimming removed 0 bases from V and 6 bases from J, with 9 bases in between. The CDR3 nucleotides are TGTGCCAGCAGCTTAACGGGACAAACCGAGCAGTACTTC. Its protein is CASSLTGQTEQYF.

The chain uses TRBV15 and TRBJ1-4; TRBD1 is a possible D gene (6 bases). CDR3 length equals 15 residues. V lost 5 bases and J lost 3, with 13 bases in between. The germline CDR1 and CDR2 sequences are LNHNV and YYDKDF (reference sequence). The CDR3 region is CATSFQGLSNEKLFF. The CDR3, as DNA: TGTGCCACCAGCTTTCAGGGGTTATCTAATGAAAAACTGTTTTTT.

The genes are TRBV5-1 and TRBJ2-6; the match to TRBD2 covers 7 bases. This CDR3 region has 17 residues. Germline trimming cut 9 bases from V and 0 bases from J; bases unmatched to any gene: 12. Per the germline V gene, CDR1 is SGHRS and CDR2 is YFSETQ. The CDR3 is CATQRGGGVSGANVLTF. The CDR3 coding sequence is TGCGCCACTCAACGAGGCGGGGGAGTCTCTGGGGCCAACGTCCTGACTTTC.

This rearrangement joins TRBV4-1 to TRBJ1-2; tentatively, D is TRBD1 (5 bases). V lost 0 bases to trimming and J lost 7 bases, with 12 bases between them. The CDR3 runs 14 residues. The V gene's germline CDR1 is MGHRA and CDR2 YSYEKL. In DNA, the CDR3 is TGCGCCAGCAGCCAAGAATGGGGGTTGGGTGGCTACACCTTC. Amino acids: CASSQEWGLGGYTF.

The rearrangement links TRBV29-1 to TRBJ2-4, with D maybe TRBD2 (5 bases). This CDR3 spans 12 amino acids. V was clipped by 4 bases and J by 8 bases, with 12 bases between them. CDR1 is SQVTM and CDR2 is ANQGSEA in the germline V gene. The CDR3 DNA follows: TGCAGCGTTGTTGAGGGTTCCTACATTCAGTACTTC. Its protein is CSVVEGSYIQYF.

This clone was seen more than once but under ten times. The chain combines TRBV7-9 with TRBJ2-2; D call uncertain. There are 13 residues in the CDR3. Trimming stripped 0 bases from V and 7 bases from J, with 6 bases between. Germline V lookup: CDR1 SEHNR, CDR2 FQNEAQ (reference sequence). The DNA for the CDR3 is TGTGCCAGCAGCTTAGCGCAAAACGGGGAGCTGTTTTTT. Translating gives CASSLAQNGELFF.

This clone occurred once. V is TRBV2 and J is TRBJ2-1; D is possibly TRBD1 (5 bases). Looked up from germline, CDR1 is SNHLY and CDR2 is FYNNEI. The CDR3 runs to 12 residues. V was clipped by 6 bases and J by 8 bases, with 11 bases between them. CDR3: CASRVTAHEQFF. In nucleotides, the CDR3 is TGTGCCAGCAGGGTGACAGCACATGAGCAGTTCTTC.

The chain links TRBV7-3 to TRBJ1-5; no firm D call. The CDR3 runs 13 residues. The V end lost 6 bases, the J end lost 0 bases, and 6 bases lay between the germline ends. CDR1 SGHTA and CDR2 FQGTGA come from the germline V gene. CDR3 sequence: CASSLNSNQPQHF. The CDR3 DNA follows: TGTGCCAGCAGTCTCAATAGCAATCAGCCCCAGCATTTT.

This rearrangement joins TRBV5-1 to TRBJ2-3, with 7 bases fitting TRBD1. V was pared by 4 bases and J by 11 bases, with 13 bases of the junction left unmatched. The germline gives CDR1 SGHRS, CDR2 YFSETQ. The CDR3 spans 14 residues. CDR3 in amino acids: CASSLFGTGDEQYF. The CDR3 bases are TGCGCCAGCAGCCTCTTTGGTACAGGGGACGAGCAGTATTTT.

The J gene is TRBJ2-2, the V gene TRBV9; TRBD2 matches 12 bases. V was clipped by 2 bases and J by 5 bases; unmatched bases: 4. Germline values: CDR1 SGDLS, CDR2 YYNGEE. This CDR3 spans 16 amino acids. The CDR3 DNA is TGTGCCAGCAGCGTGACTAGCGGGGGTCGGACCGGGGAGCTGTTTTTT. Amino acid sequence: CASSVTSGGRTGELFF. The variable domain in full, with the rest retrieved from reference TRBV9 and TRBJ2-2, is DSGVTQTPKHLITATGQRVTLRCSPRSGDLSVYWYQQSLDQGLQFLIQYYNGEERAKGNILERFSAQQFPDLHSELNLSSLELGDSALYFCASSVTSGGRTGELFFGEGSRLTVL.

The CDR3 region is CASSLRPGGEQYV. The CDR3 DNA reads TGTGCCAGCAGCTTGAGGCCAGGGGGCGAGCAGTACGTC. This sequence joins TRBV7-2 and TRBJ2-7; 7 bases are shared with TRBD1. Germline V gene lookup returns CDR1 SGHTA and CDR2 FQGNSA. CDR3 size: 13 residues. V trimming: 3 bases; J trimming: 6 bases; junction bases outside the gene matches: 5.

The chain has TRBV13 and TRBJ2-5; 9 bases line up with TRBD1. CDR3 length equals 15 residues. The V and J ends lost 3 bases and 5 bases, in that order; junction bases with no gene match: 7. Germline CDR1 is PRHDT and CDR2 is FYEKMQ (reference sequence). The DNA for the CDR3 is TGTGCCAGCAGCTTCCGACAGGGGGTTCGGGAGACCCAGTACTTC. Residues: CASSFRQGVRETQYF.

The gene calls are TRBV7-9 and TRBJ1-1; D is unclear. Germline V gene lookup returns CDR1 SEHNR and CDR2 FQNEAQ (reference sequence). CDR3 length equals 11 residues. V lost 3 bases and J 3 bases, leaving 2 bases between the germline ends. The CDR3 loop is CASSFDTEAFF. CDR3 nucleotide sequence: TGTGCCAGCAGCTTCGACACTGAAGCTTTCTTT.

V is TRBV4-1 and J is TRBJ2-5; D is undetermined. Trimming cost V 1 base and J 3 bases, with 12 bases left between them. Germline CDR1 is MGHRA and CDR2 is YSYEKL. This CDR3 is built from 15 residues. DNA for the CDR3: TGCGCCAGCAGCCAAGGCCCCTTCACGGAAGAGACCCAGTACTTC. This sequence encodes CASSQGPFTEETQYF.